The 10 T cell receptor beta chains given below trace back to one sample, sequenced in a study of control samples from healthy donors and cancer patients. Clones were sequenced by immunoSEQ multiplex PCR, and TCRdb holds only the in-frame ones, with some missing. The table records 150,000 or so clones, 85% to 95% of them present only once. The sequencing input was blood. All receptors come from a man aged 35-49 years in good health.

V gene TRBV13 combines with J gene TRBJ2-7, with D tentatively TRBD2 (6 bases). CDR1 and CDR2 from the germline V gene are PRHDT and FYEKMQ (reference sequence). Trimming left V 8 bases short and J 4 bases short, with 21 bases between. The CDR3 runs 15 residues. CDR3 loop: CASGRRGGVRYEQYF. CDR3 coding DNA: TGTGCCAGCGGCCGCCGTGGCGGGGTAAGGTACGAGCAGTACTTC.

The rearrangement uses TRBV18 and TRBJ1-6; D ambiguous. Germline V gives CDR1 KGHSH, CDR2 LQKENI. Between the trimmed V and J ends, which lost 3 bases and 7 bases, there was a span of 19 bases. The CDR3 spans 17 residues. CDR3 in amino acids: CASSPLPRGSLNSPLHF. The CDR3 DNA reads TGTGCCAGCTCACCTCTGCCGCGGGGATCACTCAATTCACCCCTCCACTTT.

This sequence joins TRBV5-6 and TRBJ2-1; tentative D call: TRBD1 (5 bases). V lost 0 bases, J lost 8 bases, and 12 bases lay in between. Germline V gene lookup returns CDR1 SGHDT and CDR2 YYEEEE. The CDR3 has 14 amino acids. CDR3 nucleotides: TGTGCCAGCAGCTTGGGCAGGGATGTTGATGAGCAGTTCTTC. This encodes CASSLGRDVDEQFF.

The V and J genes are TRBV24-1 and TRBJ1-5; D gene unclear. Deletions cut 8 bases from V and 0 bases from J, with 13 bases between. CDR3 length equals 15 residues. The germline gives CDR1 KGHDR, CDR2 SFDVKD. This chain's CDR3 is CATTHNIYSNQPQHF. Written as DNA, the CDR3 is TGTGCCACCACCCATAACATTTATAGCAATCAGCCCCAGCATTTT.

The CDR3 region is CASTRGRADQYF. The CDR3 region has the DNA TGTGCCAGCACTAGAGGCAGGGCGGACCAGTACTTC. The chain recombines TRBV5-8 with TRBJ2-5; D is perhaps TRBD1 (5 bases). Trimming pared 6 bases from V and 10 bases from J, leaving 16 bases between. There are 12 residues in the CDR3. Germline V CDR1 and CDR2: SGHTS, YDEGEE.

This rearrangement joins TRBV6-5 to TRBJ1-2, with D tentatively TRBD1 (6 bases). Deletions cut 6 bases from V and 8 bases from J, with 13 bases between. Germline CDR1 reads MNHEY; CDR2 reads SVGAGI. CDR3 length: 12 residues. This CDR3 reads CASRGGWDGYTF. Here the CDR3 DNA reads TGTGCCAGCAGAGGGGGATGGGACGGCTACACCTTC.

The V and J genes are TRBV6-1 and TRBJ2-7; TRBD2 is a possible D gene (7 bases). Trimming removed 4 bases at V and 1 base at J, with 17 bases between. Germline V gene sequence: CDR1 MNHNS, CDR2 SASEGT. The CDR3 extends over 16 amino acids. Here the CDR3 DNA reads TGTGCCAGCAGTGGCGCGGGAGCAGGGGAGTCCTACGAGCAGTACTTC. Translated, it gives CASSGAGAGESYEQYF.

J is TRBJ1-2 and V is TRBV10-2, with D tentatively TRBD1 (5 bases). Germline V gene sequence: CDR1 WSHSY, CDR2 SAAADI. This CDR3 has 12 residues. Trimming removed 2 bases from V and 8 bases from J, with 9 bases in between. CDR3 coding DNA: TGCGCCAGCAGTGAGGGGACCAGAGGCTACACCTTC. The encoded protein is CASSEGTRGYTF.

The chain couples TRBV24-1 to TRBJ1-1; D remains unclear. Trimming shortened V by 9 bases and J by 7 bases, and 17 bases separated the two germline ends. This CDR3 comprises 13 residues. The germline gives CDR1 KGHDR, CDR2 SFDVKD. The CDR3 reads CATYPCSDGEAFF. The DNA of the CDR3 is TGTGCCACCTACCCATGTAGTGATGGTGAAGCTTTCTTT.

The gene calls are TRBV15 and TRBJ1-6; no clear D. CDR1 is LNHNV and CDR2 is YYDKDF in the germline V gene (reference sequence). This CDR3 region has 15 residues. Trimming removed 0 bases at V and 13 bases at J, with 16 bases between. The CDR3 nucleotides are TGTGCCACCAGCAGAGATTTGGCAGGCGTGATCCCCCTCCACTTT. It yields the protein CATSRDLAGVIPLHF.